Listed below are T cell receptor beta chains from one sample, sequenced in a study of blood T cell repertoires in COVID-19. Profiled with immunoSEQ multiplex PCR; TCRdb holds only in-frame clones, not every one. The table lists tens of thousands of clones, 87% of them singletons. Source material: peripheral blood. The origin of the receptors is a man aged 60 to 69 with active COVID-19. Each CDR3 is given with its conserved first and last residue. Fields, in order: clone size, V gene, J gene, D gene, CDR3 DNA, CDR3 protein. The D gene is left open where the match is weak. Clone sizes are given selectively: once, few, many, or a class where the clone is expanded.

clone size: .; V gene: TRBV5-6; J gene: TRBJ2-6; D gene: .; CDR3 DNA: TGTGCCAGCAGCCGAGACTTGTCTGGGGCCAACGTCCTGACTTTC; CDR3 protein: CASSRDLSGANVLTF
clone size: .; V gene: TRBV28; J gene: TRBJ2-3; D gene: TRBD2; CDR3 DNA: TGTGCCAGCAGTCTCGGGGGGGGGCCAAGAGATACGCAGTATTTT; CDR3 protein: CASSLGGGPRDTQYF
clone size: few; V gene: TRBV3-1/TRBV3-2; J gene: TRBJ2-5; D gene: TRBD1; CDR3 DNA: TGTGCCAGCAGCCTCTTAGGGGGCTCCCCGGACCAAGAGACCCAGTACTTC; CDR3 protein: CASSLLGGSPDQETQYF
clone size: .; V gene: TRBV4-1; J gene: TRBJ1-5; D gene: .; CDR3 DNA: TGCGCCAGCAGCCAAGCCACAGGGAGCAATCAGCCCCAGCATTTT; CDR3 protein: CASSQATGSNQPQHF
clone size: once; V gene: TRBV25-1; J gene: TRBJ1-2; D gene: .; CDR3 DNA: TGTGCCAGCAGTGGGGGCCCCAACAGAGGGACTAGGGGCTACACCTTC; CDR3 protein: CASSGGPNRGTRGYTF
clone size: .; V gene: TRBV27; J gene: TRBJ1-5; D gene: .; CDR3 DNA: TGTGCCAGCGCCTCCTCCATTTGGGGGGGAGGGCAGCCCCAGCATTTT; CDR3 protein: CASASSIWGGGQPQHF
clone size: .; V gene: TRBV9; J gene: TRBJ2-1; D gene: TRBD2; CDR3 DNA: TGTGCCAGCAGCGTTAGCGGGGGCTCCTACAATGAGCAGTTCTTC; CDR3 protein: CASSVSGGSYNEQFF
clone size: .; V gene: TRBV28; J gene: TRBJ2-3; D gene: TRBD2; CDR3 DNA: TGTGCCAGCAGTTGGACTAGCGGGGGCACAGATACGCAGTATTTT; CDR3 protein: CASSWTSGGTDTQYF
clone size: .; V gene: TRBV6-2/TRBV6-3; J gene: TRBJ2-2; D gene: TRBD2; CDR3 DNA: TGTGCCAGCAGCCTGACTAGCGGGGGCTGGGAGCTGTTTTTT; CDR3 protein: CASSLTSGGWELFF
clone size: .; V gene: TRBV29-1; J gene: TRBJ1-2; D gene: TRBD1; CDR3 DNA: TGCAGCGTTGAAGTACCTGGCAGGGGGGCCTATGGCTACACCTTC; CDR3 protein: CSVEVPGRGAYGYTF
clone size: .; V gene: TRBV5-1; J gene: TRBJ2-3; D gene: TRBD1; CDR3 DNA: TGCGCCAGCAGCTTGGGAAGAGGTGACAGGGGATCGGATACGCAGTATTTT; CDR3 protein: CASSLGRGDRGSDTQYF
clone size: .; V gene: TRBV7-9; J gene: TRBJ1-1; D gene: .; CDR3 DNA: TGTGCCAGCAGCTTTTCCCCTGGCCGGGAGAACACTGAAGCTTTCTTT; CDR3 protein: CASSFSPGRENTEAFF
clone size: .; V gene: TRBV7-3; J gene: TRBJ1-1; D gene: TRBD1; CDR3 DNA: TGTGCCAGCAGCCTATGGGGACAGAGCACTGAAGCTTTCTTT; CDR3 protein: CASSLWGQSTEAFF
clone size: .; V gene: TRBV5-1; J gene: TRBJ2-2; D gene: .; CDR3 DNA: TGCGCCAGCAGGTGGGGCCCATCCACCGGGGAGCTGTTTTTT; CDR3 protein: CASRWGPSTGELFF
clone size: .; V gene: TRBV21-1; J gene: TRBJ2-3; D gene: .; CDR3 DNA: TGTGCCAGCAGACTAAAAAGTAGAGGCAGGGGGAGATTGGAGCCAGATACGCAGTATTTT; CDR3 protein: CASRLKSRGRGRLEPDTQYF
clone size: .; V gene: TRBV4-1; J gene: TRBJ2-3; D gene: .; CDR3 DNA: TGCGCCAGCAGCCGCGGCACGGGACAAGAAACAGATACGCAGTATTTT; CDR3 protein: CASSRGTGQETDTQYF
clone size: few; V gene: TRBV19; J gene: TRBJ2-2; D gene: .; CDR3 DNA: TGTGCCAGTATCCCGGGGGGCGGCACCGGGGAGCTGTTTTTT; CDR3 protein: CASIPGGGTGELFF
clone size: .; V gene: TRBV6-6; J gene: TRBJ1-1; D gene: .; CDR3 DNA: TGTGCCAGCAGTTACTCAGGGGTGAACACTGAAGCTTTCTTT; CDR3 protein: CASSYSGVNTEAFF
clone size: .; V gene: TRBV10-1; J gene: TRBJ2-3; D gene: .; CDR3 DNA: TGCGCCAGCAGTGCGCGGGGTCCAGATACGCAGTATTTT; CDR3 protein: CASSARGPDTQYF
clone size: .; V gene: TRBV6-1; J gene: TRBJ2-1; D gene: TRBD1; CDR3 DNA: TGTGCCAGCAGTGAAAGGTGGGACAGGGGTAATGAGCAGTTCTTC; CDR3 protein: CASSERWDRGNEQFF
clone size: .; V gene: TRBV14; J gene: TRBJ1-5; D gene: .; CDR3 DNA: TGTGCCAGCAGCCAAGGGCTAGGTCAGCCCCAGCATTTT; CDR3 protein: CASSQGLGQPQHF
clone size: .; V gene: TRBV9; J gene: TRBJ1-4; D gene: TRBD1; CDR3 DNA: TGTGCCAGCAGCGTCGGAGGTACAGGGGCTAATGAAAAACTGTTTTTT; CDR3 protein: CASSVGGTGANEKLFF
clone size: .; V gene: TRBV18; J gene: TRBJ2-1; D gene: TRBD2; CDR3 DNA: TGTGCCAGCTCACGGACTAGCGGGGGGCTCTCCTACAATGAGCAGTTCTTC; CDR3 protein: CASSRTSGGLSYNEQFF
clone size: few; V gene: TRBV18; J gene: TRBJ1-6; D gene: .; CDR3 DNA: TGTGCCAGCTCACAGGCCAGAGGGTCCTATAATTCACCCCTCCACTTT; CDR3 protein: CASSQARGSYNSPLHF
clone size: once; V gene: TRBV3-1/TRBV3-2; J gene: TRBJ2-1; D gene: .; CDR3 DNA: TGTGCCAGCAGCCCCCCCCGCGCTTGGGAGCAGTTCTTC; CDR3 protein: CASSPPRAWEQFF
clone size: .; V gene: TRBV19; J gene: TRBJ1-2; D gene: TRBD1; CDR3 DNA: TGTGCCAGTAGTCACCGATGGGACAGGGCCTATTCTAACTATGGCTACACCTTC; CDR3 protein: CASSHRWDRAYSNYGYTF
clone size: .; V gene: TRBV7-8; J gene: TRBJ2-5; D gene: .; CDR3 DNA: TGTGCCAGCAGCTTAACGTTGGGGGGCCAAGAGACCCAGTACTTC; CDR3 protein: CASSLTLGGQETQYF
clone size: .; V gene: TRBV5-1; J gene: TRBJ2-4; D gene: TRBD1; CDR3 DNA: TGCGCCAGCAGCCTCTCCGGGACAGGGGGCCAAAACATTCAGTACTTC; CDR3 protein: CASSLSGTGGQNIQYF
clone size: .; V gene: TRBV9; J gene: TRBJ2-7; D gene: TRBD2; CDR3 DNA: TGTGCCAGCAGCGTAGCTGGGGGGGGAATCTACGAGCAGTACTTC; CDR3 protein: CASSVAGGGIYEQYF
clone size: .; V gene: TRBV7-6; J gene: TRBJ2-5; D gene: TRBD2; CDR3 DNA: TGTGCCAGCAGCGGGGAGGGTAGCGGGGGGACTCAAGAGACCCAGTACTTC; CDR3 protein: CASSGEGSGGTQETQYF
clone size: .; V gene: TRBV11-3; J gene: TRBJ2-5; D gene: TRBD1; CDR3 DNA: TGTGCCAGCAGCTCCGGACAGGGTACTATAGAGACCCAGTACTTC; CDR3 protein: CASSSGQGTIETQYF
clone size: .; V gene: TRBV5-1; J gene: TRBJ2-7; D gene: .; CDR3 DNA: TGCGCCAGCAGCTTCGGTCGAAGCCAGGGATCCTACGAGCAGTACTTC; CDR3 protein: CASSFGRSQGSYEQYF
clone size: .; V gene: TRBV20-1; J gene: TRBJ1-5; D gene: .; CDR3 DNA: TGCAGTGCTAGTTTCGGACAGAGACATAGCAATCAGCCCCAGCATTTT; CDR3 protein: CSASFGQRHSNQPQHF
clone size: .; V gene: TRBV5-4; J gene: TRBJ2-5; D gene: .; CDR3 DNA: TGTGCCAGCAGCTTGGGAGGACAAGAGACCCAGTACTTC; CDR3 protein: CASSLGGQETQYF
clone size: .; V gene: TRBV28; J gene: TRBJ1-1; D gene: .; CDR3 DNA: TGTGCCAGCAGTTTGGGGGGCAGCGGGAGGACTGAAGCTTTCTTT; CDR3 protein: CASSLGGSGRTEAFF